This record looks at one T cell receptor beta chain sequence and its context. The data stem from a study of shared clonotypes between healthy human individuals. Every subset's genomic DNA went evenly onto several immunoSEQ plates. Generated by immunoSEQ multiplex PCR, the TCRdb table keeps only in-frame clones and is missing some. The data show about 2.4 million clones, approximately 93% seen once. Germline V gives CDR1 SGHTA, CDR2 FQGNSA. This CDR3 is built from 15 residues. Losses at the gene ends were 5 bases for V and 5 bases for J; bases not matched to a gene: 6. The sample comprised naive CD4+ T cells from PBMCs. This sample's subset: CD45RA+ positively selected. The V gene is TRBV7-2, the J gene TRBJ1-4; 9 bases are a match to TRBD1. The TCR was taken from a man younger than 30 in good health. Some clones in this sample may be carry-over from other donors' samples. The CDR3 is CASSISTGGNEKLFF. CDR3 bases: TGTGCCAGCAGCATTTCGACAGGGGGGAATGAAAAACTGTTTTTT.